The clone carrying this T cell receptor beta chain was observed a handful of times. Its cognate antigen is unknown. Here immunoSEQ multiplex PCR was the method, and the copy in TCRdb shows in-frame clones only, minus some. The table lists around 59,000 clones, more than 90% of them singletons. Time point defined: baseline, week 1 (first vaccination visit). Noted treatment: pre-vaccination baseline after standard-of-care therapy. Newly diagnosed WHO grade 3 or 4 IDH1-mutant, ATRX-lost astrocytomas were identified in the donors. The CDR3 totals 14 residues. Trimming stripped 6 bases from V and 7 bases from J, with 19 bases between. In germline, CDR1 is MNHEY, CDR2 SMNVEV (reference sequence). The record originates from a study of a mutant IDH1 vaccine in newly diagnosed glioma. About the research overall: Treated patients were roughly 62% male, about 38% female, mean age about 41 years.

Study-level findings and limits: Changes in the top peripheral T cell clonotypes seemingly had no bearing on pseudoprogression.

The starting material was PBMCs, obtained from a glioma patient treated with radiotherapy, temozolomide or both. This sequence joins TRBV27 and TRBJ2-7; D may match TRBD1 or TRBD2 (6 bases each). The clonotype originates from a man aged 45-60 years with glioma. CDR3 DNA sequence: TGTGCCAGCAGCCGCTCCGGGGGCGCGGGAGAGCAGTACTTC. Translation gives CASSRSGGAGEQYF.